Presented here are 21 T cell receptor beta chains from one specimen sequenced in a study of regulatory T cells in long-lasting Graves disease. iRepertoire HTBI primers and Arm-PCR of CDR3 regions built TCR beta libraries. TCRdb processed the multiplex PCR reads anew with MiXCR; each CDR3 protein has one entry. The table has roughly 400,000 distinct CDR3 sequences, about 15% seen once. The time point here: newly diagnosed GD, antithyroid drugs for less than 3 months. With RNA extracted from PBMCs as input, the TCR library was made. The same sample was also studied in work on T cells in Graves' hyperthyroidism and ophthalmopathy.

Sequenced here: peripheral blood mononuclear cells (PBMCs), sampled at new diagnosis, from a patient treated with antithyroid drugs. Receptors originate from a woman younger than 30 with Graves disease.

The chain carries TRBV4-1 and TRBJ1-4; D not resolved. V was pared by 0 bases and J by 0 bases, with 11 bases between. CDR1 is MGHRA, CDR2 YSYEKL, per germline. The CDR3 extends over 17 amino acids. In DNA, the CDR3 is TGCGCCAGCAGCCAAGATCCTGACACAGCAACTAATGAAAAACTGTTTTTT. Its protein product is CASSQDPDTATNEKLFF.

To note about this clonotype: A far larger clone is just one base off, so this is likely a read error. This chain links TRBV6-4 with TRBJ2-1; 8 bases align to TRBD1. Per germline, CDR1 MRHNA and CDR2 SNTAGT. The CDR3 is 18 amino acids. The CDR3 loop is CASRGQGRSFSSHNEQFF. The CDR3 region has the DNA TGTGCCAGCAGAGGACAGGGCCGCTCTTTTAGCTCCCACAATGAGCAGTTCTTC.

This clonotype has a count of ten or more. This chain joins TRBV19 and TRBJ2-3; D may be TRBD2 (6 bases). The germline V and J ends were trimmed by 7 bases and 4 bases, with 12 bases remaining between them. This CDR3 has 13 residues. CDR1 and CDR2 (germline): LNHDA, SQIVND (reference sequence). CDR3 in DNA: TGTGCCAGTAACGGGGGTAGAGCAGATACGCAGTATTTT. Residues: CASNGGRADTQYF.

This clonotype was observed at least ten times. V usage is TRBV28 and J usage is TRBJ1-2; D is perhaps TRBD1 (6 bases). Germline V lookup: CDR1 MDHEN, CDR2 SYDVKM. V was pared by 6 bases and J by 4 bases, with 12 bases between. CDR3 size: 13 residues. CDR3 DNA sequence: TGTGCCAGCAGATATGGACAGATCTATGGCTACACCTTC. Protein product: CASRYGQIYGYTF.

This clonotype appeared many times. The rearrangement links TRBV30 to TRBJ2-2; no definite D call. The CDR3 contains 13 residues. Germline V gene data show CDR1 as GTSNPN and CDR2 as SVGIG (reference sequence). V was cut by 2 bases and J by 7 bases, with 11 bases left in between. CDR3 sequence (DNA): TGTGCCTGGAGTCAAATAGGGCACGGGGAGCTGTTTTTT. Amino acid sequence: CAWSQIGHGELFF.

This clonotype occurred many times. A junction end diverges from the germline sequence, so it may reflect a read error. This sequence joins TRBV7-7 and TRBJ2-5; D gene uncertain. The CDR3 has 14 amino acids. Germline CDR1 SSHAT, CDR2 FNYEAQ (reference sequence). CDR3 coding DNA: TGTGCTAGCAGCTTAGATGTAGGTGGGGAGACCCAGTACTTC. This encodes CASSLDVGGETQYF.

In the case of this clonotype: It is likely a read error, because the conserved phenylalanine at the end of the CDR3 is missing. The chain links TRBV6-2 or TRBV6-3 to TRBJ2-7; no firm D call. Trimming took 0 bases from V and 0 from J, leaving 6 bases between them. The CDR3 consists of 14 residues. From germline, CDR1 is MNHEY and CDR2 SVGEGT. The CDR3 is CASSYSVYSYEQYL. CDR3 DNA: TGTGCCAGCAGTTACTCAGTCTACTCCTACGAGCAGTACCTC.

CDR3 DNA sequence: TGTGCCAGCACGGGACACCGTCCGGAGACCCAGTACTTC. This gives the protein CASTGHRPETQYF. V and J are TRBV7-8 and TRBJ2-3, with D perhaps matching TRBD1 (6 bases). The DNA end is more similar to TRBJ2-5, so the J call may be wrong. The germline V gene has CDR1 SGHVS and CDR2 FQNEAQ. The CDR3 totals 13 residues.

This clonotype has just a few counts. J is TRBJ2-7 and V is TRBV5-1; D is unresolved. This CDR3 contains 15 residues. V was trimmed by 0 bases and J by 3 bases, leaving 13 bases between them. Germline assignment: CDR1 SGHRS and CDR2 YFSETQ. CDR3 region: CASSLGPNLHYEQYF. The CDR3 DNA is TGCGCCAGCAGCTTGGGCCCCAACCTTCACTACGAGCAGTACTTC.

This clonotype was picked up many times. The rearrangement uses TRBV20-1 and TRBJ2-5, with 8 bases fitting TRBD2. The CDR3 contains 16 residues. The germline V gene encodes CDR1 DFQATT and CDR2 SNEGSKA (reference sequence). V trimming: 0 bases; J trimming: 5 bases; junction bases outside the gene matches: 11. CDR3 sequence reads: CSARETSGKRRETQYF. Here the CDR3 DNA reads TGCAGTGCTAGAGAAACTAGCGGCAAACGGCGGGAGACCCAGTACTTC.

This clonotype was counted ten times or more. The gene calls are TRBV20-1 and TRBJ2-1, with a possible D match to TRBD1 (6 bases). V was shortened by 4 bases and J by 0 bases, with 10 bases between the two germline ends. This CDR3 has 14 amino acids. The germline V gene encodes CDR1 DFQATT and CDR2 SNEGSKA (reference sequence). CDR3 region: CSAIDRSSYNEQFF. The CDR3 coding sequence is TGCAGTGCTATTGACAGGAGCTCCTACAATGAGCAGTTCTTC.

In this sample, this clonotype turned up many times. J is TRBJ2-7 and V is TRBV27, with TRBD2 as a possible D gene (6 bases). Germline CDR1 reads MNHEY; CDR2 reads SMNVEV (reference sequence). CDR3 size: 13 residues. V lost 7 bases, J lost 6 bases, and 16 bases lay in between. This CDR3 reads CASKTVAAGEQYF. The DNA for the CDR3 is TGTGCCAGCAAAACAGTAGCGGCGGGCGAGCAGTACTTC.

This clonotype appeared many times. V is TRBV28 and J is TRBJ2-3; TRBD1 is a possible D gene (6 bases). The CDR3 is 17 amino acids. In germline, CDR1 is MDHEN, CDR2 SYDVKM. Trimming left V 9 bases short and J 3 bases short, with 25 bases between. CDR3 region: CARPSTGQLVVTDTQYF. The CDR3 bases are TGTGCCAGACCATCCACCGGACAGTTAGTGGTGACAGATACGCAGTATTTT.

The rearrangement links TRBV6-5 to TRBJ1-2; D is unclear. Trimming pared 2 bases from V and 5 bases from J, leaving 12 bases between. CDR1 is MNHEY, CDR2 SVGAGI, per germline. The CDR3 consists of 14 residues. CDR3 region: CASSYLPPAYGYTF. CDR3 sequence (DNA): TGTGCCAGCAGTTACCTGCCTCCAGCATATGGCTACACCTTC.

This clonotype was seen at least ten times. The chain has TRBV28 and TRBJ2-7; 13 bases are shared with TRBD2. Germline CDR1 reads MDHEN; CDR2 reads SYDVKM. V lost 2 bases to trimming and J lost 3 bases; unmatched junction nucleotides: 4. This CDR3 spans 16 amino acids. The CDR3 sequence: CASSLAGLAGLYEQYF. CDR3 DNA sequence: TGTGCCAGCAGTTTAGCGGGACTAGCGGGGCTCTACGAGCAGTACTTC.

This clonotype has a count of ten or more. The rearrangement joins TRBV28 to TRBJ1-1; D unclear. There are 16 residues in the CDR3. In germline, CDR1 is MDHEN, CDR2 SYDVKM. The V gene lost 2 bases and the J gene lost 1 base, with 14 bases spanning the gap. DNA of the CDR3: TGTGCCAGCAGTTTAGTAGGGCCAAGGGCGAACACTGAAGCTTTCTTT. This encodes CASSLVGPRANTEAFF.

This clonotype was observed at least ten times. This chain joins TRBV5-1 and TRBJ2-7; possible D gene TRBD1, 6 bases. The V and J ends lost 0 bases and 3 bases respectively, with 10 bases between them. This CDR3 has 14 amino acids. The germline gives CDR1 SGHRS, CDR2 YFSETQ. The CDR3 here is CASSLADSVYEQYF. CDR3 DNA: TGCGCCAGCAGCTTGGCGGACAGTGTCTACGAGCAGTACTTC.

Of note for this clonotype: A read error may explain this, as a much larger clone is one base away. This chain joins TRBV30 and TRBJ2-2, with D unresolved. V lost 4 bases and J lost 0, with 3 bases in between. The CDR3 covers 12 residues. Germline loops: CDR1 GTSNPN, CDR2 SVGIG (reference sequence). The DNA for the CDR3 is TGTGCCTGGAATCCGAACACCGGGGAGCTGTTTTTT. Translation: CAWNPNTGELFF.

This rearrangement joins TRBV28 to TRBJ1-2; D gene uncertain. This CDR3 spans 14 amino acids. The germline V gene has CDR1 MDHEN and CDR2 SYDVKM. V was pared by 2 bases and J by 4 bases, with 11 bases between. CDR3 residues: CASSLREGLYGYTF. The DNA for the CDR3 is TGTGCCAGCAGTTTACGGGAAGGGCTCTATGGCTACACCTTC.

This clonotype has a count of ten or more. The chain is built from TRBV12-3 or TRBV12-4 and TRBJ2-1; D possibly matches TRBD1 or TRBD2 (5 bases each). V shed 5 bases and J shed 0 bases, with 11 bases lying between them. The CDR3 totals 15 residues. CDR3 bases: TGTGCCAGCAGTAACGTGGGACCCTCCTACAATGAGCAGTTCTTC. This translates into CASSNVGPSYNEQFF.

A word on this clonotype: One base away lies a much larger clone, so this may be a sequencing read error. V gene TRBV7-2 combines with J gene TRBJ1-1; no clear D gene. V was shortened by 6 bases and J by 0 bases, with 14 bases between the two germline ends. Germline V gives CDR1 SGHTA, CDR2 FQGNSA. The CDR3 length is 15 residues. CDR3 sequence reads: CASSITPRMNTEAFF. In DNA, the CDR3 is TGTGCCAGCAGTATTACTCCAAGAATGAACACTGAAGCTTTCTTT. The whole variable domain, remainder taken from reference TRBV7-2 and TRBJ1-1, is GAGVSQSPSNKVTEKGKDVELRCDPISGHTALYWYRQSLGQGLEFLIYFQGNSAPDKSGLPSDRFSAERTGGSVSTLTIQRTQQEDSAVYLCASSITPRMNTEAFFGQGTRLTVV.